The present entry profiles one T cell receptor (beta chain) with its context. No antigen is known for it. No base qualities exist here, and no much larger clone lies one base off it. This entry comes from a study of early T cells in non-severe SARS-CoV-2 infection (dated by TCRdb to the early 2020s). For the study in its entirety: Because TCR sequencing relied on bulk RNA taken from unsorted whole blood, pairing of alpha and beta chains was not possible.

This was a case-control study nested in a cohort of healthcare workers in London, UK, who had nasopharyngeal swab PCR tests and blood samples taken every week. Healthcare workers were recruited during the week of the UK lockdown, between 23 and 31 March 2020, and followed weekly for up to 16 weeks. The research as a whole found: VDJdb matching was skewed toward anti-spike CD8 responses and likely underestimated virus-specific expansions, missing private and CD4 specificities.

The CDR3 spans 15 residues, from the cysteine through the phenylalanine. Only the CDR3 part of the read is kept: 45 bases, read in frame from the first base. The germline V gene supplies CDR1 SQVTM and CDR2 ANQGSEA. V is shortened by 7 bases, J by 4 bases, and the region joining them spans 22 bases. To prepare the library, 5' RACE was applied. Sequencing used a NextSeq 500. To correct for sequencing error and PCR bias, the TCR library protocol tagged individual cDNA molecules with unique molecular identifiers. Both TCR alpha and beta chains were sequenced, and tight co-correlation was observed between alpha and beta sequence abundances in each sample. The study's processing was this. Decombinator V4 was used to annotate TCR sequences for V gene, J gene and CDR3. TCRs were defined as expanded if a significant change between any two time points was detected under a Poisson model with p below 0.0001. TCR abundances were normalised to the total number of TCRs sequenced per sample and expressed as counts per million. MAIT TCRs were defined by TRAV1-2 paired with TRAJ12, TRAJ20 or TRAJ33, and iNKT TCRs by TRAV10 paired with TRAJ18. VDJdb, accessed 1 November 2021, was searched for CMV, EBV and SARS-CoV-2 annotated TCRs, excluding TCRs annotated for multiple antigens. Starting from the raw public reads, TCRdb applied fastp trimming at Q25, assembled clones with MiXCR and retained in-frame beta chains. Here each entry gathers all rows of one CDR3 protein and keeps the most common genes and DNA. The V and J calls follow TCRdb's processing rather than the paper's. This sample comprises 20,000 to 25,000 distinct CDR3 sequences, nearly 5.5% of them detected only once. Roughly a tenth of the sample is held by the ten biggest clonotypes.

The specimen was whole blood. The V and J segments used are TRBV29-1 and TRBJ1-1; the best D guess is TRBD1, with 5 bases matching. The sequence came from an adult who was a healthcare worker with PCR-confirmed SARS-CoV-2 infection or an uninfected control (not recorded which). The CDR3 in this case is CSACPTQGRGTEAFF. The nucleotide sequence reads as follows: TGCAGCGCCTGTCCAACTCAGGGAAGGGGCACTGAAGCTTTCTTT.